These 27 T cell receptor beta chains came from one sample sequenced in a study of T cells after yellow fever vaccination. TCRdb re-derived calls from the 5' RACE reads in MiXCR, one entry per CDR3 protein. The table includes about 400,000 distinct CDR3 sequences, 11% detected once. The sample was PBMCs, taken on the day of the first yellow fever vaccination. These TCRs come from a man aged 18 to 30 who received the YFV17D yellow fever vaccine.

The CDR3 region has the DNA TGTGCCAGCAGCCAAATCACAGGGTTCTCCTACAATGAGCAGTTCTTC. It codes for CASSQITGFSYNEQFF. The gene calls are TRBV6-1 and TRBJ2-1; D is perhaps TRBD1 (6 bases). V was trimmed by 6 bases and J by 0 bases, leaving 15 bases between them. CDR1 MNHNS and CDR2 SASEGT come from the germline V gene. The CDR3 totals 16 residues.

This clonotype was seen only a few times. V usage is TRBV6-5 and J usage is TRBJ1-3; D remains ambiguous. V lost 4 bases and J lost 0, with 7 bases in between. The CDR3 runs to 14 residues. CDR1 and CDR2 from the germline V gene are MNHEY and SVGAGI. The CDR3 region is CASSFTVSGNTIYF. The DNA of the CDR3 is TGTGCCAGCAGTTTTACAGTCTCTGGAAACACCATATATTTT.

This clonotype was detected only a few times. This sequence joins TRBV7-9 and TRBJ2-7; either TRBD1 or TRBD2 may fit D (5 bases each). The V gene's germline CDR1 is SEHNR and CDR2 FQNEAQ (reference sequence). V lost 5 bases, J lost 0 bases, and 14 bases lay in between. The CDR3 covers 15 residues. The CDR3 DNA reads as TGTGCCAGCAGCCCAAAGGGGACGGACTCCTACGAGCAGTACTTC. This codes for CASSPKGTDSYEQYF.

This clonotype has a handful of counts. This rearrangement joins TRBV7-2 to TRBJ2-1; 15 bases match TRBD2. Germline lookup yields CDR1 SGHTA and CDR2 FQGNSA. This CDR3 region has 17 residues. V lost 2 bases and J lost 7; bases outside the gene matches: 6. The CDR3 spells CASSLPGLAGGLNEQFF. The CDR3 coding sequence is TGTGCCAGCAGCTTACCAGGACTAGCGGGGGGGCTGAATGAGCAGTTCTTC.

V gene TRBV5-1 combines with J gene TRBJ2-7; no firm D call. This CDR3 spans 15 amino acids. Looked up from germline, CDR1 is SGHRS and CDR2 is YFSETQ. Trimming took off 0 bases at V and 0 bases at J, with 10 bases between the two ends. DNA for the CDR3: TGCGCCAGCAGCTTGGCCTCCAGGTCCTCCTACGAGCAGTACTTC. It is translated as CASSLASRSSYEQYF.

This clonotype occurred a few times. The gene calls are TRBV3-1 and TRBJ2-7, with 7 bases aligning to TRBD1. The CDR3 spans 15 residues. CDR1 LGHDT and CDR2 YNNKEL come from the germline V gene (reference sequence). V gave up 3 bases and J gave up 2 bases; unmatched junction bases: 7. This CDR3 is CASSHQTQGAYEQYF. DNA of the CDR3: TGTGCCAGCAGCCACCAGACCCAGGGGGCCTACGAGCAGTACTTC.

The chain is built from TRBV12-3 or TRBV12-4 and TRBJ1-1; D possibly corresponds to TRBD1 (5 bases). Trimming removed 10 bases at V and 4 bases at J, with 16 bases between. CDR3 length: 13 amino acids. This chain's CDR3 is CATSSAGPTEAFF. CDR3 nucleotides: TGTGCCACCTCCTCGGCGGGGCCCACTGAAGCTTTCTTT.

This clonotype was recorded a few times. The rearrangement uses TRBV30 and TRBJ2-5; no definite D call. The CDR3 extends over 13 amino acids. Germline-derived CDR1 and CDR2 are GTSNPN and SVGIG (reference sequence). Deletions cut 0 bases from V and 4 bases from J, with 9 bases between. CDR3 nucleotide sequence: TGTGCCTGGAGTGTTGGCGGACCAGAGACCCAGTACTTC. Translation: CAWSVGGPETQYF.

This clonotype has a handful of counts. V is TRBV19 and J is TRBJ1-5, with 7 bases aligning to TRBD1. This CDR3 spans 16 amino acids. V was clipped by 7 bases and J by 3 bases; unmatched bases: 12. Germline-derived CDR1 and CDR2 are LNHDA and SQIVND (reference sequence). CDR3 loop: CASMALTRGDNQPQHF. The CDR3 region has the DNA TGTGCCAGTATGGCTTTGACCAGGGGGGACAATCAGCCCCAGCATTTT.

Only a few counts were recorded for this clonotype. The J gene is TRBJ2-7, the V gene TRBV6-1; 7 bases match TRBD1. The V gene's germline CDR1 is MNHNS and CDR2 SASEGT. V gave up 0 bases and J gave up 3 bases; unmatched junction bases: 14. The CDR3 contains 18 residues. The DNA of the CDR3 is TGTGCCAGCAGTGAAGCACCCATGACAGGGTCCCTATACTACGAGCAGTACTTC. Residues: CASSEAPMTGSLYYEQYF.

The CDR3 DNA is TGCGCCAGCAGCTTCCGGGGGGAGAACACTGAAGCTTTCTTT. Translated, it gives CASSFRGENTEAFF. This chain connects TRBV5-1 to TRBJ1-1, with D possibly being TRBD1 (5 bases). CDR1 is SGHRS and CDR2 is YFSETQ in the germline V gene. The CDR3 length is 14 residues. Trimming shortened V by 2 bases and J by 1 base, and 9 bases separated the two germline ends.

This clonotype was detected once. The rearrangement links TRBV5-4 to TRBJ2-3, with 10 bases fitting TRBD2. CDR1 and CDR2 from the germline V gene are SGHNT and YYREEE (reference sequence). CDR3 length equals 18 residues. The J segment lost 4 bases and the V segment lost 0 bases, leaving 11 bases of the junction unmatched. The CDR3: CASSLGGASGGLPDTQYF. CDR3 nucleotide sequence: TGTGCCAGCAGCTTGGGGGGGGCTAGCGGGGGCCTGCCAGATACGCAGTATTTT.

This clonotype was seen only a few times. The V and J genes are TRBV19 and TRBJ2-5, with D perhaps matching TRBD2 (6 bases). Looked up from germline, CDR1 is LNHDA and CDR2 is SQIVND (reference sequence). With 5 bases removed from V and 4 bases from J, the gap between germline ends came to 23 bases. This CDR3 comprises 17 residues. CDR3 bases: TGTGCCAGTAGTGCCCACGACTCTAGCGCCGTGGGAGAGACCCAGTACTTC. As protein: CASSAHDSSAVGETQYF.

About this clonotype: A much larger clone differs from this one at a single base, so this may be a read error. The chain carries TRBV20-1 and TRBJ2-5; 10 positions match TRBD2. Germline V lookup: CDR1 DFQATT, CDR2 SNEGSKA (reference sequence). The CDR3 has 16 residues. This chain's CDR3 is CCARDPSGGSQETQYF. As DNA, the CDR3 is TGCTGTGCTAGAGACCCTAGCGGGGGATCTCAAGAGACCCAGTACTTC.

This clonotype showed up just a few times. J is TRBJ2-3 and V is TRBV12-3 or TRBV12-4; D not certain. This CDR3 is built from 17 residues. Trimming removed 3 bases from V and 0 bases from J, with 16 bases in between. The chain's CDR3 is CASSFISGGYSTDTQYF. The CDR3 region has the DNA TGTGCCAGCAGTTTTATATCCGGCGGATATAGCACAGATACGCAGTATTTT.

This clonotype was counted a few times. V usage is TRBV7-2 and J usage is TRBJ1-5; D remains ambiguous. Trimming left V 2 bases short and J 0 bases short, with 11 bases between. The CDR3 has 16 amino acids. Germline assignment: CDR1 SGHTA and CDR2 FQGNSA. The CDR3 nucleotides are TGTGCCAGCAGCTTATGGGTGTCTCCTAGCAATCAGCCCCAGCATTTT. It encodes CASSLWVSPSNQPQHF. The full variable domain, in which reference TRBV7-2 and TRBJ1-5 provide the parts outside the CDR3, is GAGVSQSPSNKVTEKGKDVELRCDPISGHTALYWYRQSLGQGLEFLIYFQGNSAPDKSGLPSDRFSAERTGGSVSTLTIQRTQQEDSAVYLCASSLWVSPSNQPQHFGDGTRLSIL.

This clonotype was seen at least ten times. V usage is TRBV7-9 and J usage is TRBJ1-4; the match to TRBD1 covers 9 bases. Germline CDR1 is SEHNR and CDR2 is FQNEAQ (reference sequence). The CDR3 totals 15 residues. J lost 8 bases, V lost 4 bases, and 8 bases had no gene match. The CDR3 sequence is CASSSSRDREEKLFF. The CDR3 DNA follows: TGTGCCAGCAGCTCATCCCGGGACAGGGAAGAAAAACTGTTTTTT.

The chain is built from TRBV5-1 and TRBJ2-7, with D possibly TRBD1 on 6 matching bases. The CDR3 totals 13 residues. Germline CDR1 reads SGHRS; CDR2 reads YFSETQ. Trimming removed 6 bases at V and 5 bases at J, with 15 bases between. The CDR3 is CASNEPTGDEQYF. CDR3 in DNA: TGCGCCAGCAACGAACCGACAGGCGACGAGCAGTACTTC.

This clonotype was counted only a few times. The chain couples TRBV6-2 or TRBV6-3 to TRBJ2-7; D might be TRBD1 or TRBD2, each matching 5 bases. Per germline, CDR1 MNHEY and CDR2 SVGEGT. With 5 bases removed from V and 2 bases from J, the gap between germline ends came to 10 bases. The CDR3 is made up of 13 amino acids. CDR3 region: CASSPGPTYEQYV. CDR3 bases: TGTGCCAGCAGTCCGGGACCAACCTACGAGCAGTACGTC.

This clonotype showed up many times. This chain connects TRBV9 to TRBJ2-2; 9 bases agree with TRBD2. CDR3 length equals 14 residues. CDR1 is SGDLS and CDR2 is YYNGEE in the germline V gene. Trimming cost V 4 bases and J 7 bases; bases outside gene matches: 5. The DNA of the CDR3 is TGTGCCAGCAGCCGCGGGGGGGCCAGCGGGGAGCTGTTTTTT. It translates to CASSRGGASGELFF.

This clonotype was observed a handful of times. V usage is TRBV6-5 and J usage is TRBJ1-5; 12 positions agree with TRBD1. The CDR3 is 16 residues long. Germline lookup yields CDR1 MNHEY and CDR2 SVGAGI. Unmatched junction bases numbered 9, after V lost 5 bases and J lost 7 bases. In nucleotides, the CDR3 is TGTGCCAGCAGTCGCTCTCCGGGACAGGGGGCACAGCCCCAGCATTTT. This gives the protein CASSRSPGQGAQPQHF.

This chain connects TRBV20-1 to TRBJ2-5, with D tentatively TRBD1 or TRBD2 (5 bases each). CDR1 and CDR2 (germline): DFQATT, SNEGSKA (reference sequence). The CDR3 sequence is 14 residues long. V was clipped by 5 bases and J by 2 bases, with 15 bases between them. CDR3 residues: CSAGHRDRQETQYF. In DNA form, the CDR3 reads TGCAGTGCTGGGCATCGGGACCGACAAGAGACCCAGTACTTC.

This clonotype appeared many times. The rearrangement links TRBV5-4 to TRBJ2-5; 7 nucleotides match TRBD1. CDR1 is SGHNT, CDR2 YYREEE, per germline (reference sequence). The length of the CDR3 is 14 residues. The ends lost 4 bases at V and 1 base at J; junction bases unmatched: 4. The CDR3 bases are TGTGCCAGCAGCCAGGGGGACAGCCAAGAGACCCAGTACTTC. It codes for CASSQGDSQETQYF. Supplemented by reference TRBV5-4 and TRBJ2-5, the full variable domain reads ETGVTQSPTHLIKTRGQQVTLRCSSQSGHNTVSWYQQALGQGPQFIFQYYREEENGRGNFPPRFSGLQFPNYSSELNVNALELDDSALYLCASSQGDSQETQYFGPGTRLLVL.

This clonotype occurred a few times. J is TRBJ2-2 and V is TRBV7-9, with D maybe TRBD1 (6 bases). Germline V gene data show CDR1 as SEHNR and CDR2 as FQNEAQ (reference sequence). CDR3 length: 15 amino acids. V lost 4 bases and J lost 7, with 16 bases in between. The CDR3 protein is CASSYPGTRSGELFF. The CDR3 nucleotides are TGTGCCAGCAGCTACCCCGGGACAAGAAGCGGGGAGCTGTTTTTT. Variable domain in full (rest from reference TRBV7-9 and TRBJ2-2): DTGVSQNPRHKITKRGQNVTFRCDPISEHNRLYWYRQTLGQGPEFLTYFQNEAQLEKSRLLSDRFSAERPKGSFSTLEIQRTEQGDSAMYLCASSYPGTRSGELFFGEGSRLTVL.

J is TRBJ2-5 and V is TRBV6-5; D is perhaps TRBD1 (5 bases). The V gene's germline CDR1 is MNHEY and CDR2 SVGAGI. V lost 0 bases and J lost 4, with 9 bases in between. This CDR3 spans 14 amino acids. The CDR3 loop is CASSYSAGSETQYF. Written as DNA, the CDR3 is TGTGCCAGCAGTTACTCCGCAGGGTCAGAGACCCAGTACTTC.

In this sample, this clonotype turned up a few times. J is TRBJ1-2 and V is TRBV15; 8 bases are a match to TRBD1. CDR1 LNHNV and CDR2 YYDKDF come from the germline V gene (reference sequence). This CDR3 is built from 12 residues. The V gene end was trimmed by 6 bases and the J gene end by 5 bases; junction bases not matched to a gene: 2. The CDR3 spells CATRTGDYGYTF. The CDR3 nucleotides read TGTGCCACCAGGACAGGGGATTATGGCTACACCTTC.

This clonotype has only a few counts. The chain uses TRBV4-3 and TRBJ2-3; D unresolved. The V and J ends lost 0 bases and 2 bases respectively, with 15 bases between them. Germline V gene data show CDR1 as LGHNA and CDR2 as YSLEER. The CDR3 runs 17 residues. The CDR3 region is CASSQDGYLKPTDTQYF. DNA of the CDR3: TGCGCCAGCAGCCAAGACGGATATCTTAAACCCACAGATACGCAGTATTTT.